Shown below are 24 T cell receptor beta chains from a single sample sequenced in a study of blood T cell repertoires in COVID-19. TCRdb keeps only in-frame clones here, not all; method: immunoSEQ multiplex PCR. The sample consists of about 210,000 clones, around 84% of them appearing once. The material sequenced was peripheral blood. The receptors come from a woman older than 75 with COVID-19, enrolled during active disease.

About this clone itself: The sample contains more than one DNA sequence encoding this CDR3. The chain has TRBV5-1 and TRBJ1-3, with unresolved D. The V end was cut by 0 bases, the J end by 4 bases, with 8 bases between. CDR1 and CDR2 from the germline V gene are SGHRS and YFSETQ. The CDR3 runs 14 residues. In DNA, the CDR3 is TGCGCCAGCAGCTTGGGCGGTCTGGGAAACACCATATATTTT. Translation gives CASSLGGLGNTIYF. Full variable domain (rest looked up from reference TRBV5-1 and TRBJ1-3): KAGVTQTPRYLIKTRGQQVTLSCSPISGHRSVSWYQQTPGQGLQFLFEYFSETQRNKGNFPGRFSGRQFSNSRSEMNVSTLELGDSALYLCASSLGGLGNTIYFGEGSWLTVV.

This clone was observed many times. The V call is TRBV18, the J call TRBJ1-4; D remains unclear. This CDR3 spans 15 amino acids. The germline V and J ends were trimmed by 1 base and 5 bases, with 11 bases remaining between them. Germline-derived CDR1 and CDR2 are KGHSH and LQKENI. CDR3 protein: CASSPRSGSNEKLFF. Written as DNA, the CDR3 is TGTGCCAGCTCACCACGTAGCGGCTCCAATGAAAAACTGTTTTTT.

V and J are TRBV7-9 and TRBJ1-1, with D hard to call. The V and J ends lost 1 base and 10 bases respectively, with 7 bases between them. The CDR3 extends over 11 amino acids. Germline V gene lookup returns CDR1 SEHNR and CDR2 FQNEAQ (reference sequence). The CDR3 DNA is TGTGCCAGCAGCTTAGGGGAGGGAGCTTTCTTT. Translation gives CASSLGEGAFF.

The chain employs TRBV5-1 and TRBJ1-1; 8 nucleotides line up with TRBD1. The germline gives CDR1 SGHRS, CDR2 YFSETQ. This CDR3 is 16 amino acids long. Trimming at V came to 4 bases and at J to 4 bases, leaving 12 bases not matched to a gene. CDR3 in amino acids: CASSTQGAGERTEAFF. CDR3 sequence (DNA): TGCGCCAGCAGCACCCAGGGGGCGGGAGAGCGCACTGAAGCTTTCTTT.

V usage is TRBV10-3 and J usage is TRBJ1-3; D is undetermined. The germline V gene has CDR1 ENHRY and CDR2 SYGVKD. Trimming cost V 3 bases and J 0 bases, with 9 bases left between them. This CDR3 region has 15 residues. The DNA of the CDR3 is TGTGCCATCAGTGAATTCGACTTCTCTGGAAACACCATATATTTT. Amino acids: CAISEFDFSGNTIYF.

The chain uses TRBV20-1 and TRBJ2-7; D is unresolved. Germline CDR1 and CDR2: DFQATT and SNEGSKA (reference sequence). CDR3 size: 12 residues. The V and J ends lost 3 bases and 2 bases respectively, with 8 bases between them. CDR3 sequence: CSASLRTYEQYF. DNA for the CDR3: TGCAGTGCTAGTCTCAGGACCTACGAGCAGTACTTC.

This chain joins TRBV6-6 and TRBJ2-7, with TRBD2 identical over 10 bases. The CDR3 is 14 residues long. V lost 6 bases, J lost 3 bases, and 5 bases stayed unmatched. CDR1 is MNHNY and CDR2 is SVGAGI in the germline V gene (reference sequence). The CDR3 DNA reads as TGTGCCAGCAGAACTAGCGGGACTGACTACGAGCAGTACTTC. Its protein product is CASRTSGTDYEQYF.

This chain joins TRBV28 and TRBJ2-5, with 14 bases fitting TRBD2. After removal of 8 bases from V and 5 bases from J, the junction contained 7 bases not matched to a gene. There are 15 residues in the CDR3. The germline V gene has CDR1 MDHEN and CDR2 SYDVKM. CDR3 loop: CASSHGLAGGETQYF. In DNA form, the CDR3 reads TGTGCCAGCTCACACGGACTAGCGGGGGGTGAGACCCAGTACTTC.

V is TRBV5-1 and J is TRBJ1-2; 9 nucleotides align to TRBD1. The CDR3 covers 15 residues. The germline V gene has CDR1 SGHRS and CDR2 YFSETQ. The ends lost 4 bases at V and 6 bases at J; junction bases unmatched: 10. The CDR3 protein is CASSPEGQGWDGYTF. For the CDR3, the DNA is TGCGCCAGCAGCCCGGAAGGACAGGGGTGGGATGGCTACACCTTC. Using reference TRBV5-1 and TRBJ1-2 for the parts outside the CDR3, the full variable domain is KAGVTQTPRYLIKTRGQQVTLSCSPISGHRSVSWYQQTPGQGLQFLFEYFSETQRNKGNFPGRFSGRQFSNSRSEMNVSTLELGDSALYLCASSPEGQGWDGYTFGSGTRLTVV.

J is TRBJ1-1 and V is TRBV28, with a possible D match to TRBD1 (6 bases). This CDR3 contains 14 residues. The germline V gene has CDR1 MDHEN and CDR2 SYDVKM. V lost 7 bases to trimming and J lost 5 bases, with 17 bases between them. The CDR3 here is CASNVRGAGTEAFF. The CDR3 coding sequence is TGTGCCAGCAACGTTCGGGGGGCAGGAACTGAAGCTTTCTTT. Filled out from reference TRBV28 and TRBJ1-1, the complete variable domain reads DVKVTQSSRYLVKRTGEKVFLECVQDMDHENMFWYRQDPGLGLRLIYFSYDVKMKEKGDIPEGYSVSREKKERFSLILESASTNQTSMYLCASNVRGAGTEAFFGQGTRLTVV.

The chain has TRBV28 and TRBJ1-2; D is perhaps TRBD1 (5 bases). The CDR3 runs 12 residues. V was pared by 0 bases and J by 8 bases, with 7 bases between. CDR1 MDHEN and CDR2 SYDVKM come from the germline V gene. The CDR3 DNA reads TGTGCCAGCAGTTTATGGAAGGGGGGCTACACCTTC. Its protein is CASSLWKGGYTF.

This clone was seen once. The V gene is TRBV18, the J gene TRBJ1-3, with 8 bases that match TRBD1. This CDR3 contains 20 residues. V gave up 0 bases and J gave up 3 bases; unmatched junction bases: 16. Germline assignment: CDR1 KGHSH and CDR2 LQKENI. CDR3 nucleotides: TGTGCCAGCTCACCACCCTGGGACAGGAAAAGCAGAACAAGTGGAAACACCATATATTTT. It translates to CASSPPWDRKSRTSGNTIYF.

The rearrangement joins TRBV25-1 to TRBJ2-1, with 11 bases lining up with TRBD2. This CDR3 spans 18 amino acids. The trim removed 5 bases at V and 3 bases at J, leaving 12 bases unmatched. Looked up from germline, CDR1 is MGHDK and CDR2 is SYGVNS. CDR3: CASSSVAGGSGDYNEQFF. The DNA for the CDR3 is TGTGCCAGCAGTTCGGTAGCGGGGGGGAGCGGGGACTACAATGAGCAGTTCTTC. The full variable domain, its missing parts supplied by reference TRBV25-1 and TRBJ2-1, is EADIYQTPRYLVIGTGKKITLECSQTMGHDKMYWYQQDPGMELHLIHYSYGVNSTEKGDLSSESTVSRIRTEHFPLTLESARPSHTSQYLCASSSVAGGSGDYNEQFFGPGTRLTVL.

This clone was picked up one time. The gene calls are TRBV9 and TRBJ2-3; D ambiguous. From germline, CDR1 is SGDLS and CDR2 YYNGEE. CDR3 length: 14 residues. Trimming took off 1 base at V and 1 base at J, with 7 bases between the two ends. CDR3 in DNA: TGTGCCAGCAGCGTAACCAGCGGCACAGATACGCAGTATTTT. Translation: CASSVTSGTDTQYF.

This sequence joins TRBV4-2 and TRBJ2-2; 11 bases agree with TRBD2. V trimming: 2 bases; J trimming: 5 bases; junction bases outside the gene matches: 1. This CDR3 has 15 amino acids. The germline gives CDR1 LGHNA, CDR2 YNFKEQ. The CDR3 DNA sequence: TGTGCCAGCAGCCAACTAGCGGGGGGAACCGGGGAGCTGTTTTTT. Encoded protein: CASSQLAGGTGELFF.

This clone appeared a few times. J is TRBJ1-5 and V is TRBV6-5; D uncertain. The CDR3 extends over 15 amino acids. Trimming removed 6 bases from V and 0 bases from J, with 12 bases in between. Germline V gives CDR1 MNHEY, CDR2 SVGAGI. The CDR3 nucleotides are TGTGCCAGCAGCGGAGGGCAGTCTAGCAATCAGCCCCAGCATTTT. Its translation: CASSGGQSSNQPQHF.

The chain uses TRBV18 and TRBJ1-1; the D is unclear. The V and J ends lost 3 bases and 11 bases respectively, with 10 bases between them. The CDR3 length is 11 residues. Germline V gene lookup returns CDR1 KGHSH and CDR2 LQKENI. The CDR3: CASSPDKAAFF. In DNA form, the CDR3 reads TGTGCCAGCTCACCTGATAAAGCGGCTTTCTTT.

The CDR3 here is CASGLGQGSNEQFF. The CDR3 coding sequence is TGTGCCAGCGGCCTGGGACAGGGGAGTAATGAGCAGTTCTTC. The gene calls are TRBV9 and TRBJ2-1, with TRBD1 matching over 10 bases. The CDR3 spans 14 residues. The germline V gene encodes CDR1 SGDLS and CDR2 YYNGEE. Unmatched junction bases numbered 8, after V lost 7 bases and J lost 7 bases.

The V and J genes are TRBV28 and TRBJ1-2; D gene unclear. This CDR3 contains 14 residues. Trimming pared 3 bases from V and 4 bases from J, leaving 12 bases between. Germline values: CDR1 MDHEN, CDR2 SYDVKM. CDR3 residues: CASSFVAEIYGYTF. The CDR3 DNA reads TGTGCCAGCAGTTTTGTAGCGGAGATCTATGGCTACACCTTC.

The chain combines TRBV18 with TRBJ1-1; weak D call: TRBD1 (6 bases). This CDR3 region has 14 residues. V lost 4 bases to trimming and J lost 1 base, with 10 bases between them. Germline CDR1 KGHSH, CDR2 LQKENI. The CDR3 coding sequence is TGTGCCAGCTCACAAGCGGACAGGAACACTGAAGCTTTCTTT. Its protein product is CASSQADRNTEAFF.

The chain has TRBV5-4 and TRBJ2-1; 12 nucleotides line up with TRBD2. Germline CDR1 is SGHNT and CDR2 is YYREEE (reference sequence). The CDR3 is made up of 16 amino acids. With 4 bases clipped from V and 4 bases from J, the junction kept 6 bases outside the gene matches. CDR3 DNA: TGTGCCAGCAGCGGAAAGACTAGCGGGGGTTACAATGAGCAGTTCTTC. It yields the protein CASSGKTSGGYNEQFF. Looking up the rest from reference TRBV5-4 and TRBJ2-1 gives the full variable domain: ETGVTQSPTHLIKTRGQQVTLRCSSQSGHNTVSWYQQALGQGPQFIFQYYREEENGRGNFPPRFSGLQFPNYSSELNVNALELDDSALYLCASSGKTSGGYNEQFFGPGTRLTVL.

The chain is built from TRBV3-1 (or the pseudogene TRBV3-2) and TRBJ1-4, with 7 bases identical to TRBD1. V shed 0 bases, J shed 4 bases, and the junction held 2 bases outside the gene matches. CDR1 is LGHDT and CDR2 is YNNKEL in the germline V gene (reference sequence). This CDR3 is built from 15 residues. CDR3 nucleotide sequence: TGTGCCAGCAGCCAAGAGACAGGGCTTAATGAAAAACTGTTTTTT. Its translation: CASSQETGLNEKLFF.

The chain couples TRBV28 to TRBJ1-2; 8 nucleotides align to TRBD1. The CDR3 runs 16 residues. The junction had 10 bases not matched to a gene; V was cut back by 4 bases and J by 3 bases. Germline lookup yields CDR1 MDHEN and CDR2 SYDVKM. This chain's CDR3 is CASSSSGQEAYYGYTF. Here the CDR3 DNA reads TGTGCCAGCAGTTCCTCGGGACAGGAAGCCTACTATGGCTACACCTTC.

J is TRBJ2-3 and V is TRBV5-1, with a possible D match to TRBD1 (6 bases). Looked up from germline, CDR1 is SGHRS and CDR2 is YFSETQ. This CDR3 region has 14 residues. Trimming removed 4 bases at V and 2 bases at J, with 11 bases between. CDR3 sequence (DNA): TGCGCCAGCAGCCAAGGACAGATCACAGATACGCAGTATTTT. Protein product: CASSQGQITDTQYF.